The 15 T cell receptor beta chains given below trace back to one sample, sequenced in a study of CD8 T cells in Susac syndrome. Random hexamers served to reverse transcribe about 0.5 to 1 ug RNA. Using its own MiXCR run on the immunoSEQ multiplex PCR reads, TCRdb lists one record per CDR3 protein. The sample yields 78,000 or so distinct CDR3 sequences, approximately 94% seen once. The specimen sequenced was CD8+ T cells from PBMCs. These receptors were obtained from a human donor with multiple sclerosis.

The V and J genes are TRBV15 and TRBJ2-1, with TRBD2 as a possible D gene (6 bases). CDR1 and CDR2 from the germline V gene are LNHNV and YYDKDF (reference sequence). The CDR3 is made up of 16 amino acids. V was pared by 1 base and J by 0 bases, with 10 bases between. Here the CDR3 DNA reads TGTGCCACCAGCAGAGTAGCGGCCAGCTCCTACAATGAGCAGTTCTTC. Protein product: CATSRVAASSYNEQFF.

To note about this clonotype: The junction departs from the called germline gene at one end, perhaps through a read error. V and J are TRBV19 and TRBJ1-1; possible D gene TRBD1, 5 bases. The CDR3 is 10 residues long. The V gene's germline CDR1 is LNHDA and CDR2 SQIVND (reference sequence). For the CDR3, the DNA is TGTGCCAGTATGGACACTGAAGTTTTCTTT. Translation: CASMDTEVFF.

This clonotype was counted only a few times. The V gene is TRBV19, the J gene TRBJ1-1; D is undetermined. The length of the CDR3 is 12 residues. Germline V CDR1 and CDR2: LNHDA, SQIVND (reference sequence). Trimming took 3 bases from V and 7 from J, leaving 9 bases between them. This CDR3 reads CASSIGSIEAFF. The CDR3 coding sequence is TGTGCCAGTAGTATCGGTTCAATTGAAGCTTTCTTT.

V is TRBV7-6 and J is TRBJ2-7; D ambiguous. Trimming stripped 4 bases from V and 3 bases from J, with 19 bases between. This CDR3 spans 16 amino acids. The germline CDR1 and CDR2 sequences are SGHVS and FNYEAQ. The CDR3 DNA sequence: TGTGCCAGCAGCTCCTCCCCTAGGCAGGCCAACTACGAGCAGTACTTC. This translates into CASSSSPRQANYEQYF. The variable domain in full, with the rest retrieved from reference TRBV7-6 and TRBJ2-7, is GAGVSQSPRYKVTKRGQDVALRCDPISGHVSLYWYRQALGQGPEFLTYFNYEAQQDKSGLPNDRFSAERPEGSISTLTIQRTEQRDSAMYRCASSSSPRQANYEQYFGPGTRLTVT.

The V gene is TRBV6-5, the J gene TRBJ1-1; D gene unclear. V lost 0 bases, J lost 1 base, and 6 bases lay in between. The germline V gene has CDR1 MNHEY and CDR2 SVGAGI. This CDR3 is built from 14 residues. The CDR3 bases are TGTGCCAGCAGTTACTCGAACACGAACACTGAAGCTTTCTTT. Translating it yields CASSYSNTNTEAFF.

This chain uses TRBV6-2 or TRBV6-3 with TRBJ1-1; TRBD1 matches at 7 bases. CDR3 length: 16 residues. CDR1 MNHEY and CDR2 SVGEGT come from the germline V gene. Trimming took 0 bases from V and 5 from J; bases not matched to a gene: 9. The CDR3 DNA is TGTGCCAGCAGTTACTCCCCGGACAGGATGATGACTGAAGCTTTCTTT. Translating gives CASSYSPDRMMTEAFF.

The chain joins TRBV11-1 to TRBJ1-6, with D unresolved. V was cut by 7 bases and J by 7 bases, with 14 bases left in between. The germline CDR1 and CDR2 sequences are SGHAT and FQDESV (reference sequence). The CDR3 has 14 residues. In nucleotides, the CDR3 is TGTGCCAGCACCCTGAGCCAGGCGAATTCACCCCTCCACTTT. This sequence encodes CASTLSQANSPLHF.

The chain has TRBV3-1 and TRBJ2-7; 7 bases fit TRBD2. V gave up 5 bases and J gave up 4 bases; unmatched junction bases: 5. The CDR3 consists of 13 residues. CDR1 LGHDT and CDR2 YNNKEL come from the germline V gene (reference sequence). The DNA of the CDR3 is TGTGCCAGCAGCGGGCTAGCGGATTACGAGCAGTACTTC. Amino acid sequence: CASSGLADYEQYF.

The rearrangement links TRBV7-2 to TRBJ1-3; D call uncertain. Trimming stripped 6 bases from V and 0 bases from J, with 12 bases between. Germline loops: CDR1 SGHTA, CDR2 FQGNSA. The CDR3 length is 15 residues. The DNA for the CDR3 is TGTGCCAGCAGTTTGGACCCGCGCTCTGGAAACACCATATATTTT. Its protein product is CASSLDPRSGNTIYF.

The genes are TRBV6-5 and TRBJ2-4, with D perhaps TRBD2 (5 bases). The CDR3 runs to 15 residues. Looked up from germline, CDR1 is MNHEY and CDR2 is SVGAGI. V lost 0 bases to trimming and J lost 8 bases, with 14 bases between them. CDR3 DNA sequence: TGTGCCAGCAGTTACTCCTCGGGGAGTGGAGACATTCAGTACTTC. Protein product: CASSYSSGSGDIQYF.

The V call is TRBV6-2 or TRBV6-3, the J call TRBJ2-7; the D call may be TRBD1 or TRBD2 (5 bases each). Trimming pared 7 bases from V and 7 bases from J, leaving 20 bases between. The CDR3 is made up of 14 amino acids. CDR1 MNHEY and CDR2 SVGEGT come from the germline V gene. In DNA, the CDR3 is TGTGCCAGCACCTCCCTTAAGGGACCCCAGGAGCAGTACTTC. Translating it yields CASTSLKGPQEQYF.

This chain uses TRBV7-9 with TRBJ1-1, with D hard to call. Germline CDR1 and CDR2: SEHNR and FQNEAQ (reference sequence). V was pared by 3 bases and J by 5 bases, with 7 bases between. The CDR3 has 12 residues. This CDR3 reads CASSFLATEAFF. CDR3 bases: TGTGCCAGCAGCTTCCTAGCAACTGAAGCTTTCTTT.

The rearrangement joins TRBV13 to TRBJ1-6; D remains ambiguous. The CDR3 covers 11 residues. V was clipped by 0 bases and J by 14 bases, with 5 bases between them. Germline V gives CDR1 PRHDT, CDR2 FYEKMQ (reference sequence). The CDR3, as DNA: TGTGCCAGCAGCTTAGGGCAAGCCCTCCACTTT. Amino acid sequence: CASSLGQALHF.

The CDR3 region is CASSPGTKLRNEQFF. In DNA form, the CDR3 reads TGTGCCAGCTCTCCCGGGACTAAGCTAAGGAATGAGCAGTTCTTC. The V call is TRBV18, the J call TRBJ2-1; the match to TRBD2 covers 7 bases. The V gene end was trimmed by 6 bases and the J gene end by 7 bases; junction bases not matched to a gene: 12. Germline CDR1 and CDR2: KGHSH and LQKENI. This CDR3 comprises 15 residues. Using reference TRBV18 and TRBJ2-1 for the parts outside the CDR3, the full variable domain is NAGVMQNPRHLVRRRGQEARLRCSPMKGHSHVYWYRQLPEEGLKFMVYLQKENIIDESGMPKERFSAEFPKEGPSILRIQQVVRGDSAAYFCASSPGTKLRNEQFFGPGTRLTVL.

V and J are TRBV29-1 and TRBJ2-7; 8 bases line up with TRBD2. Germline-derived CDR1 and CDR2 are SQVTM and ANQGSEA. The CDR3 consists of 15 residues. The V gene end was trimmed by 6 bases and the J gene end by 2 bases; junction bases not matched to a gene: 12. Here the CDR3 reads CSVTYSGRGAYEQYF. The CDR3 DNA follows: TGCAGCGTGACTTACTCCGGGAGGGGTGCCTACGAGCAGTACTTC.